This T cell receptor beta chain comes out of a study of cytomegalovirus exposure and HLA in healthy donors. Germline CDR1 is MNHEY and CDR2 is SVGAGI. The CDR3 is 15 amino acids. V lost 6 bases to trimming and J lost 4 bases, with 15 bases between them. Vbeta (60) and Jbeta (13) primers were used in the PCR. Here immunoSEQ multiplex PCR was the method, and the copy in TCRdb shows in-frame clones only, minus some. The sample contains approximately 190,000 clones, around 83% of which appear only once. The chain joins TRBV6-5 to TRBJ1-4; D might be TRBD1 (5 bases). The sequencing sample was made of PBMCs. The receptor was derived from a man aged 40-55 years in good health and CMV-seropositive. The CDR3 DNA reads as TGTGCCAGCAGCCCGCAAAGACAGAATAATGAAAAACTGTTTTTT. Protein product: CASSPQRQNNEKLFF.